The source of this T cell receptor beta chain is a study of cytomegalovirus exposure and HLA in healthy donors. It was with 60 Vbeta and 13 Jbeta primers that the PCR ran. Assay used: immunoSEQ multiplex PCR; TCRdb lists only in-frame clones, some missing. This sample has 65,000 to 85,000 clones, with 86% found just once. To note about this clone: What it binds is unknown.

Study-level points and caveats: Analysis performed later showed TCR beta chains linked to HLA being more clonally expanded than equally common others. It was only CMV serostatus that was available as immune exposure information. Earlier results showed most TCR beta V segments being productive about 90% or about 30% of the time.

The CDR3 is 13 residues long. V lost 5 bases, J lost 7 bases, and 6 bases stayed unmatched. CDR1 is MGHDK and CDR2 is SYGVNS in the germline V gene. Source material: PBMCs. V is TRBV25-1 and J is TRBJ1-2; the match to TRBD1 covers 8 bases. This clonotype was sampled from a woman in her 30s in good health and CMV-seronegative. The CDR3 region is CASSQRTGTGYTF. CDR3 bases: TGTGCCAGCAGTCAGCGGACAGGGACTGGCTACACCTTC.